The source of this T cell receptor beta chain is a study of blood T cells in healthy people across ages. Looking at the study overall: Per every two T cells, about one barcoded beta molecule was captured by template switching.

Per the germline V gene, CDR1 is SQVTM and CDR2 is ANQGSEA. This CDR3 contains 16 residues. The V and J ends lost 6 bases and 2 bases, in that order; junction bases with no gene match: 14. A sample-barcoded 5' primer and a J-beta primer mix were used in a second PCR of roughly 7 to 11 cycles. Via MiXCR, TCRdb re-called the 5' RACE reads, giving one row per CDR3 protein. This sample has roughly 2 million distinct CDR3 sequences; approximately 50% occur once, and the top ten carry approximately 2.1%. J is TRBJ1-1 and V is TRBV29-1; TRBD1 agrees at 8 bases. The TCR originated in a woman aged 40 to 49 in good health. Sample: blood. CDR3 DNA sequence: TGCAGCGTCGCCGACAGGGGAAGGGGACATAACACTGAAGCTTTCTTT. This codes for CSVADRGRGHNTEAFF.